Listed below are T cell receptor beta chains from one sample, sequenced in a study of shared clonotypes between healthy human individuals. The assay was immunoSEQ multiplex PCR, and TCRdb's table has in-frame clones only and misses some. The sample yields 2 million to 2.5 million clones, 93% seen once. Sequenced input: naive CD8+ T cells from PBMCs. The source is a man aged 18 to 30 in good health. Some clones in this sample may be carry-over from other donors' samples. CDR3s include the opening cysteine and the closing phenylalanine or tryptophan. D genes are given only for firm matches. Some rows mark clone size as missing; the rest say once, few, many or name a class of expanded clone.

D gene	V gene	clone size	J gene	CDR3 protein	CDR3 DNA
NA	TRBV27	NA	TRBJ1-5	CASSLMGGQPQHF	TGTGCCAGCAGTTTAATGGGGGGTCAGCCCCAGCATTTT
NA	TRBV7-9	NA	TRBJ2-1	CASSAQLDEQFF	TGTGCCAGCAGCGCCCAGTTGGATGAGCAGTTCTTC
NA	TRBV7-8	NA	TRBJ1-4	CASSLAVYGNEKLFF	TGTGCCAGCAGCTTAGCCGTGTATGGGAATGAAAAACTGTTTTTT
NA	TRBV6-1	NA	TRBJ1-5	CASKQEPRQPQHF	TGTGCCAGCAAGCAGGAGCCTCGGCAGCCCCAGCATTTT
NA	TRBV5-1	NA	TRBJ2-5	CASSNLDGGERETQYF	TGCGCCAGCAGCAACCTCGACGGTGGAGAGAGAGAGACCCAGTACTTC
NA	TRBV13	NA	TRBJ1-2	CASSLEGLGGYTF	TGTGCCAGCAGCTTGGAGGGCCTTGGTGGCTACACCTTC
TRBD2	TRBV5-8	once	TRBJ2-1	CASSGREDSYNEQFF	TGTGCCAGCAGCGGGCGGGAGGACTCCTACAATGAGCAGTTCTTC
NA	TRBV9	NA	TRBJ1-2	CASSTRGLERGYTF	TGTGCCAGCAGCACCCGGGGGTTGGAACGTGGCTACACCTTC
TRBD2	TRBV27	NA	TRBJ2-7	CASSLAGGHEQYF	TGTGCCAGCAGTTTAGCGGGAGGTCACGAGCAGTACTTC
NA	TRBV6-6	NA	TRBJ2-2	CASRPGPNTGELFF	TGTGCCAGCAGGCCGGGACCGAACACCGGGGAGCTGTTTTTT
TRBD2	TRBV9	NA	TRBJ2-1	CASSSGVSDPGNEQFF	TGTGCCAGCTCGAGCGGGGTTAGCGATCCCGGGAATGAGCAGTTCTTC
NA	TRBV27	NA	TRBJ2-7	CASSLSALPYEQYF	TGTGCCAGCAGTTTATCGGCCTTACCCTACGAGCAGTACTTC
NA	TRBV30	once	TRBJ1-2	CAWTDTWLYTF	TGTGCCTGGACGGACACCTGGCTGTACACCTTC
NA	TRBV14	NA	TRBJ2-6	CASSQVRSGANVLTF	TGTGCCAGCAGCCAAGTTCGATCTGGGGCCAACGTCCTGACTTTC
NA	TRBV19	once	TRBJ2-7	CASSLGPGNEQYF	TGTGCCAGTAGTCTCGGACCCGGCAACGAGCAGTACTTC
NA	TRBV27	NA	TRBJ2-5	CASSWGTSRETQYF	TGTGCCAGCAGTTGGGGGACCTCTCGGGAGACCCAGTACTTC
TRBD2	TRBV27	NA	TRBJ2-1	CASSPTPAGGPVNEQFF	TGTGCCAGCAGTCCCACGCCAGCGGGAGGGCCGGTTAATGAGCAGTTCTTC
TRBD1	TRBV9	NA	TRBJ1-2	CASSRRGPGEDYTF	TGTGCCAGCAGCCGCAGGGGGCCAGGAGAGGACTACACCTTC
TRBD1	TRBV5-5	NA	TRBJ2-3	CASSFRTGRGDTQYF	TGTGCCAGCAGCTTTCGGACAGGGAGAGGAGATACGCAGTATTTT
TRBD1	TRBV29-1	NA	TRBJ1-1	CSVAGTGQAFF	TGCAGCGTAGCCGGGACAGGTCAAGCTTTCTTT
NA	TRBV5-1	NA	TRBJ1-2	CASRVERSGYTF	TGCGCCAGCAGGGTGGAAAGGAGCGGCTACACCTTC
TRBD2	TRBV5-4	NA	TRBJ2-2	CASSLRGFASGRSGGELFF	TGTGCCAGCAGCTTGAGGGGTTTCGCTAGCGGGAGATCGGGCGGGGAGCTGTTTTTT
NA	TRBV4-1	few	TRBJ1-1	CASSQGPSGSRTEAFF	TGCGCCAGCAGCCAAGGCCCCTCAGGGTCGAGGACTGAAGCTTTCTTT
NA	TRBV27	once	TRBJ1-3	CASSSLGAQSGNTIYF	TGTGCCAGCAGTTCTCTGGGGGCGCAGTCTGGAAACACCATATATTTT
NA	TRBV18	NA	TRBJ1-4	CASSLERNEKLFF	TGTGCCAGCTCACTAGAACGTAATGAAAAACTGTTTTTT
TRBD2	TRBV5-1	NA	TRBJ2-2	CASSLGSGGHTGELFF	TGCGCCAGCAGCTTGGGATCGGGAGGCCACACCGGGGAGCTGTTTTTT
NA	TRBV9	NA	TRBJ2-2	CASSVEGFRGGELFF	TGTGCCAGCAGCGTAGAGGGTTTTAGGGGCGGGGAGCTGTTTTTT
NA	TRBV5-1	NA	TRBJ2-1	CASSFGGRDNEQFF	TGCGCCAGCAGCTTCGGGGGGCGGGACAATGAGCAGTTCTTC
NA	TRBV13	NA	TRBJ2-5	CASSLDREETQYF	TGTGCCAGCAGCTTAGATCGAGAAGAGACCCAGTACTTC
TRBD2	TRBV5-6	NA	TRBJ2-7	CASSFTGGGPTYEQYF	TGTGCCAGCAGCTTTACCGGGGGAGGGCCAACCTACGAGCAGTACTTC
NA	TRBV4-1	NA	TRBJ2-7	CASSQGTTGAYYEQYF	TGCGCCAGCAGCCAAGGGACGACCGGGGCCTACTACGAGCAGTACTTC
NA	TRBV27	NA	TRBJ2-3	CASSPRRGDTDTQYF	TGTGCCAGCAGTCCGCGGCGTGGGGACACAGATACGCAGTATTTT
NA	TRBV14	NA	TRBJ2-2	CASSQYNTGELFF	TGTGCCAGCAGCCAGTATAACACCGGGGAGCTGTTTTTT
TRBD1	TRBV30	NA	TRBJ2-7	CAWSVGQGAWQYF	TGTGCCTGGAGTGTTGGACAGGGGGCATGGCAGTACTTC
NA	TRBV15	NA	TRBJ1-2	CATSREYNHRVDYGYTF	TGTGCCACCAGCAGAGAATATAACCACAGGGTAGACTATGGCTACACCTTC
NA	TRBV7-9	NA	TRBJ1-1	CASSFHREIGGDWGTEAFF	TGTGCCAGCAGCTTCCACAGGGAGATTGGCGGGGATTGGGGCACTGAAGCTTTCTTT
NA	TRBV6-4	NA	TRBJ2-1	CASSVLGSGNEQFF	TGTGCCAGCAGTGTTTTGGGGTCCGGCAATGAGCAGTTCTTC
NA	TRBV6-1	NA	TRBJ1-2	CASHATPNYGYTF	TGTGCCAGCCACGCAACCCCTAACTATGGCTACACCTTC
NA	TRBV7-9	NA	TRBJ2-2	CASSLSGRANTGELFF	TGTGCCAGCAGCTTATCGGGCCGCGCGAACACCGGGGAGCTGTTTTTT
TRBD1	TRBV27	NA	TRBJ2-7	CASSSYGTGGYEQYF	TGTGCCAGCAGTTCCTACGGGACAGGGGGTTACGAGCAGTACTTC
TRBD1	TRBV28	NA	TRBJ2-7	CATRYGTGDYEQYF	TGTGCCACCCGATACGGGACAGGGGACTACGAGCAGTACTTC
TRBD1	TRBV27	NA	TRBJ2-7	CASSLDRVPPTNEQYF	TGTGCCAGCAGCCTAGACAGGGTCCCTCCTACTAACGAGCAGTACTTC
TRBD1	TRBV19	NA	TRBJ1-2	CASSTTDRGYGYTF	TGTGCCAGTAGTACCACGGACAGGGGCTATGGCTACACCTTC
NA	TRBV9	NA	TRBJ2-1	CASSVDAGTYNEQFF	TGTGCCAGCAGCGTAGACGCGGGGACCTACAATGAGCAGTTCTTC
NA	TRBV28	NA	TRBJ1-1	CASSLGSGANTEAFF	TGTGCCAGCAGTTTAGGCTCGGGGGCGAACACTGAAGCTTTCTTT
NA	TRBV4-3	once	TRBJ1-1	CASSHGKQAFF	TGCGCCAGCAGCCACGGTAAACAAGCTTTCTTT
NA	TRBV27	NA	TRBJ1-5	CASSLSMAGLYPQHF	TGTGCCAGCAGTTTATCGATGGCAGGGTTATATCCCCAGCATTTT
TRBD2	TRBV28	NA	TRBJ2-1	CASNLAAYNEQFF	TGTGCCAGCAACCTAGCGGCCTACAATGAGCAGTTCTTC